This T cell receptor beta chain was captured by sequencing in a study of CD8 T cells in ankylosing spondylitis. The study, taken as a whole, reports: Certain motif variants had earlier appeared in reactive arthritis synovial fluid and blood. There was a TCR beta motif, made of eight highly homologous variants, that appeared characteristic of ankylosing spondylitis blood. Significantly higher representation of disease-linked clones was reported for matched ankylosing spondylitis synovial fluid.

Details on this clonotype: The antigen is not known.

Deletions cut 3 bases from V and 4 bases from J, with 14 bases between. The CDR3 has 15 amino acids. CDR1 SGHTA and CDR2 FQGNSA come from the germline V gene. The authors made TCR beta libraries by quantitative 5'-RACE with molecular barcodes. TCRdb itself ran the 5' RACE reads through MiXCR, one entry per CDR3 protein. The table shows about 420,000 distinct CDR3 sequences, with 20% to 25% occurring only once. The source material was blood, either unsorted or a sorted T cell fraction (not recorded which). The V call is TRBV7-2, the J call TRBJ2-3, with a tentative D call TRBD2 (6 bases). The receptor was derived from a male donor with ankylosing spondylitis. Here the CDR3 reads CASSLVGSRADTQYF. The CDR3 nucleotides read TGTGCCAGCAGCTTGGTCGGGAGTCGGGCAGATACGCAGTATTTT.